The clone carrying this T cell receptor beta chain was found once. Just one base apart from a much larger clone, this may be a read error. Likely a read error: the CDR3 ends without its conserved phenylalanine or tryptophan. The germline V gene encodes CDR1 KGHDR and CDR2 SFDVKD. V gave up 4 bases and J gave up 2 bases; unmatched junction bases: 3. The CDR3 totals 15 residues. This entry comes from a study of T cells in Graves' hyperthyroidism and ophthalmopathy. Regions amplified from RNA transcripts were the TCR beta CDR3 regions. First-round RT-PCR with HTBI primers amplified the TCR CDR3 region. TCRdb reprocessed the multiplex PCR reads with MiXCR, giving one entry per CDR3 protein. Of some 180,000 distinct CDR3 sequences listed, around a sixth were seen once; the top ten hold roughly 49%. Patients were aged 18 to 65, had disease duration under 2 months, and had newly diagnosed hyperthyroidism.

The V call is TRBV24-1, the J call TRBJ2-1; TRBD2 agrees at 8 bases. The origin of this receptor is a woman aged 50 to 60 with Graves' hyperthyroidism. Sequencing was performed on blood. The CDR3 sequence: CATSEPTSAYNEQFS. CDR3 sequence (DNA): TGTGCCACCAGTGAGCCGACTAGCGCCTACAATGAGCAGTTCTCC.